This T cell receptor beta chain was obtained from a study of glioma-infiltrating T cells (dated by TCRdb to about 2016). Regarding the complete study: The study sequenced TCR alpha- and beta-chain repertoires from glioma tissue, from non-neoplastic brain tissue and from matched peripheral blood mononuclear cells. Each tissue-infiltrating repertoire was compared with the same patient's peripheral blood repertoire to measure divergence between tissue and blood T-cell populations. Three low-grade glioma patients, roughly eight primary glioblastoma patients, and three non-glioma patients who contributed non-neoplastic brain tissue made up the paired cohort.

Results and caveats for the whole study, not just this receptor: VJ-independent divergence between tissue and blood was lower than expected in non-neoplastic patients but higher than expected in all gliomas, particularly low-grade gliomas. Very few CDR3 sequences were shared between tissue and blood, attributed to high CDR3 diversity and limited sampling. Group comparisons rested on small numbers: three non-neoplastic, three low-grade glioma and fewer than 10 glioblastoma patients.

This clonotype was seen many times. There is no known antigen for this receptor. Per-base quality was not reported, and no clone a single base away is much larger than it. The iRepertoire nested amplicon-rescue multiplex PCR (arm-PCR) platform was used to amplify TCR alpha and beta CDR3 regions from RNA. The input for one-step reverse transcription and amplification was 100-400 ng of tissue mRNA or PBMC total RNA. Following bead purification, Illumina adapters were added through a secondary multiplex PCR, and the libraries were then gel-purified between 200 and 400 bp. Internal 6-nucleotide barcodes were carried by the libraries and were used for demultiplexing. The libraries were sequenced on an Illumina MiSeq using 2x220 or 2x250 nucleotide paired-end reads. The paper's processing steps were these. FLASH 1.2.11 was used to merge paired reads, and BWA-MEM then aligned the reads to the GRCh37 human genome before TRA and TRB reads were extracted. For V and J assignment, an IMGT-derived reference of cassette sequences and CDR3 motifs that included pseudogenes was used. Reads were translated in three frames, and productive CDR3s were defined as those with a C...FGXG motif and no stop codons. A clonotype was defined as a unique combination of a V-J cassette pair and a CDR3 amino acid sequence. Reads were filtered by Hamming distance, thresholded by each sample's sequence error rate in mapped regions. TCRdb applied fastp at Q25 and MiXCR to the public reads, then kept only in-frame beta chains. Rows are unified per CDR3 protein, each entry keeping the most common DNA and genes. TCRdb, rather than the study authors, made the V and J calls. A total of roughly 130,000 distinct CDR3 sequences appear in this sample, 20% to 25% of them only once. In total, the top ten clones hold under 35% of the sample.

The CDR3 sequence holds 15 residues, the cysteine and phenylalanine included. The entry retains the CDR3 DNA only, 45 bases that are in frame from base 1. CDR1 MNHEY and CDR2 SMNVEV were looked up in the germline V gene (reference sequence). Between the V and J ends, shortened by 7 bases and 1 base respectively, the junction contains 16 bases. This receptor was taken from a human donor with low-grade glioma or glioblastoma, undergoing nonglioma brain surgery, or in good health (not recorded which). Sequenced sample: glioma tissue, nonneoplastic brain tissue, or PBMCs (not recorded which). The V and J segments used are TRBV27 and TRBJ1-1; the D gene is perhaps TRBD1, from 6 matching bases. The nucleotides read TGTGCCAGCACCGCCCTGGGGGCGGGGAACACTGAAGCTTTCTTT. Its protein product is CASTALGAGNTEAFF.